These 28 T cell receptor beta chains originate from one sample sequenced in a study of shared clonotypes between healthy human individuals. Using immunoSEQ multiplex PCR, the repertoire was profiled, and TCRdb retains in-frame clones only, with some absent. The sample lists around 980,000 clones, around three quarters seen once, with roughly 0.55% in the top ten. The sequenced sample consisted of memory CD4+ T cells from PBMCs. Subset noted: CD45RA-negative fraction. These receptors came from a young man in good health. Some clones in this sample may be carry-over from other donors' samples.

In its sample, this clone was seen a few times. CDR3 loop: CASSALTGGEQPQHF. The CDR3 DNA reads TGTGCCAGCAGTGCCCTGACAGGGGGCGAACAGCCCCAGCATTTT. This rearrangement joins TRBV27 to TRBJ1-5; 10 bases map to TRBD1. Looked up from germline, CDR1 is MNHEY and CDR2 is SMNVEV (reference sequence). The CDR3 contains 15 residues. With V trimmed by 5 bases and J by 7 bases, 8 bases remained unmatched.

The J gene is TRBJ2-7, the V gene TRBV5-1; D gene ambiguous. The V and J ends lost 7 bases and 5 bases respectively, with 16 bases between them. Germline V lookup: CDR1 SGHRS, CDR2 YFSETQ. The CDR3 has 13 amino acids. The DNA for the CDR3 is TGCGCCAGCGGCAGATCCCAACTCGACGAGCAGTACTTC. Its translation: CASGRSQLDEQYF.

The CDR3 coding sequence is TGTGCCAGCGGAGCCCCCGGGACTACCTCTCTCGAGCAGTACTTC. Translation: CASGAPGTTSLEQYF. The chain employs TRBV6-5 and TRBJ2-7, with TRBD2 matching 7 bases. Germline V gene data show CDR1 as MNHEY and CDR2 as SVGAGI. Trimming removed 8 bases from V and 6 bases from J; junction bases left unmatched: 16. This CDR3 is 15 amino acids long.

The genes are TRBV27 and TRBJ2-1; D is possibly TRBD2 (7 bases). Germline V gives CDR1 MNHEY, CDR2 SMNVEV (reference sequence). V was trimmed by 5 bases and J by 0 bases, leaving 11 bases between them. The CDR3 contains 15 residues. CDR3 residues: CASSRGGGSYNEQFF. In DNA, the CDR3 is TGTGCCAGCAGTCGAGGGGGGGGCTCCTACAATGAGCAGTTCTTC.

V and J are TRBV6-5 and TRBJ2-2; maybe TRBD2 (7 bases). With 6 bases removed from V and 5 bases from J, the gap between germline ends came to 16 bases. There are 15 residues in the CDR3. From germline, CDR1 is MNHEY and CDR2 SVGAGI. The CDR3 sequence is CASRTIGGLTGELFF. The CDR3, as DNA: TGTGCCAGCAGAACAATCGGGGGGCTTACCGGGGAGCTGTTTTTT.

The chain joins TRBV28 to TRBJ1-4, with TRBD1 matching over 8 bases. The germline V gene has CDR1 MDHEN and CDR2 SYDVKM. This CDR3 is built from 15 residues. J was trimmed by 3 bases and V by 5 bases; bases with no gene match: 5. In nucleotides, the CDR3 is TGTGCCAGCAGTGCCATGGACAGGGCTAATGAAAAACTGTTTTTT. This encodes CASSAMDRANEKLFF. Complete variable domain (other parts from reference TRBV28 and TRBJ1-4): DVKVTQSSRYLVKRTGEKVFLECVQDMDHENMFWYRQDPGLGLRLIYFSYDVKMKEKGDIPEGYSVSREKKERFSLILESASTNQTSMYLCASSAMDRANEKLFFGSGTQLSVL.

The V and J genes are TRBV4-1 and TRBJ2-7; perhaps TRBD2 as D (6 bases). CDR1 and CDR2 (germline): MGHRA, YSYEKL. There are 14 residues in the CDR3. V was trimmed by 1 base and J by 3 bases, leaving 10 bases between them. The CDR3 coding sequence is TGCGCCAGCAGCCAAGCGGAGGGGATCTACGAGCAGTACTTC. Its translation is CASSQAEGIYEQYF.

This CDR3 reads CASSFIQGAQNEQYF. The CDR3 nucleotides are TGTGCCAGCAGCTTCATACAGGGGGCGCAAAACGAGCAGTACTTC. The V gene is TRBV7-2, the J gene TRBJ2-7, with 9 bases identical to TRBD1. The CDR3 is 15 residues long. CDR1 is SGHTA, CDR2 FQGNSA, per germline. Trimming took 3 bases from V and 5 from J; bases not matched to a gene: 8.

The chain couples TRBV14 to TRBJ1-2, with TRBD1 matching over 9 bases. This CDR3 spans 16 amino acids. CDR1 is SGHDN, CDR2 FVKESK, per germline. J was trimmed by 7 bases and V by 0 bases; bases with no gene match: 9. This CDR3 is CASSQERPGQGAGYTF. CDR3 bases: TGTGCCAGCAGCCAAGAAAGACCGGGACAGGGAGCTGGCTACACCTTC.

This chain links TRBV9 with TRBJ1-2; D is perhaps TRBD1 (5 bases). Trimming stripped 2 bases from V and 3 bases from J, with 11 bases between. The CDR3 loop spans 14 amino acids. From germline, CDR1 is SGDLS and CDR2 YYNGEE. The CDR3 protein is CASSVLTADYGYTF. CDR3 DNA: TGTGCCAGCAGCGTTCTGACAGCAGACTATGGCTACACCTTC.

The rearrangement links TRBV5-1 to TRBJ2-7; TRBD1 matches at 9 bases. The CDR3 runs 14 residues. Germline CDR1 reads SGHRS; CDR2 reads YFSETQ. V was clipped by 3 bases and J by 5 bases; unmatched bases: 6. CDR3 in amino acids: CASSSGQGSHEQYF. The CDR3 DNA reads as TGCGCCAGCAGCTCGGGACAGGGTTCCCACGAGCAGTACTTC.

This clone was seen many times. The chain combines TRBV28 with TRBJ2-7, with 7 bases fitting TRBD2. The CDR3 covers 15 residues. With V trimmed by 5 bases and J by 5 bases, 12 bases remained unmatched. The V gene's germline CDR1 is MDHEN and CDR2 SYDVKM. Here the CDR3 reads CASSALGGEGHEQYF. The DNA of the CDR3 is TGTGCCAGCAGTGCCCTTGGGGGGGAGGGCCACGAGCAGTACTTC. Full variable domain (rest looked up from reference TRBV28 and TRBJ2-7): DVKVTQSSRYLVKRTGEKVFLECVQDMDHENMFWYRQDPGLGLRLIYFSYDVKMKEKGDIPEGYSVSREKKERFSLILESASTNQTSMYLCASSALGGEGHEQYFGPGTRLTVT.

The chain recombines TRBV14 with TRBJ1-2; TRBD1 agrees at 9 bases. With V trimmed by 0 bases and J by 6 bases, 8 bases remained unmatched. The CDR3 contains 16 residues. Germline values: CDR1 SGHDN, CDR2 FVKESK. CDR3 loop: CASSQDWTGERDGYTF. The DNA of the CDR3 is TGTGCCAGCAGCCAAGATTGGACAGGGGAACGAGATGGCTACACCTTC.

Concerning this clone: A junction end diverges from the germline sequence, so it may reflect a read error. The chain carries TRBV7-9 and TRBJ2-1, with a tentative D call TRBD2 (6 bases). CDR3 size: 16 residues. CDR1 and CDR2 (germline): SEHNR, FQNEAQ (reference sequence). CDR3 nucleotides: TGTGCCAGCAGCTCAACGGGACTGAGCTCCTACAATGAGCGGTTCTTC. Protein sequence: CASSSTGLSSYNERFF. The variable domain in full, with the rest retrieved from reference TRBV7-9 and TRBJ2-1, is DTGVSQNPRHKITKRGQNVTFRCDPISEHNRLYWYRQTLGQGPEFLTYFQNEAQLEKSRLLSDRFSAERPKGSFSTLEIQRTEQGDSAMYLCASSSTGLSSYNERFFGPGTRLTVL.

The CDR3 region is CATSRVQGYNEQFF. Here the CDR3 DNA reads TGTGCCACCAGCAGAGTACAGGGTTACAATGAGCAGTTCTTC. The gene calls are TRBV15 and TRBJ2-1; tentative D call: TRBD1 (6 bases). Germline V CDR1 and CDR2: LNHNV, YYDKDF (reference sequence). This CDR3 is built from 14 residues. V was clipped by 1 base and J by 4 bases, with 8 bases between them. The whole variable domain, filled in from reference TRBV15 and TRBJ2-1, reads DAMVIQNPRYQVTQFGKPVTLSCSQTLNHNVMYWYQQKSSQAPKLLFHYYDKDFNNEADTPDNFQSRRPNTSFCFLDIRSPGLGDTAMYLCATSRVQGYNEQFFGPGTRLTVL.

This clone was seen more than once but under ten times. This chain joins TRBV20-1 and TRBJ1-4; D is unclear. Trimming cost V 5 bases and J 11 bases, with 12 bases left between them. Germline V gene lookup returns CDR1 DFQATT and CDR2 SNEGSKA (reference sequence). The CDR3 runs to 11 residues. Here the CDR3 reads CSAFRTKKLFF. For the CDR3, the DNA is TGCAGTGCTTTTAGGACGAAGAAACTGTTTTTT.

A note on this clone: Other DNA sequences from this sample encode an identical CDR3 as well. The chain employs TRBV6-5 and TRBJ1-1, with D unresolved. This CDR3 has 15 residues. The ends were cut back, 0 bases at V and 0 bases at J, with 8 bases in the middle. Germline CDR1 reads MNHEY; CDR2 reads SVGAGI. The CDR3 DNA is TGTGCCAGCAGTTACTCGCCCGTAATGAACACTGAAGCTTTCTTT. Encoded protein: CASSYSPVMNTEAFF.

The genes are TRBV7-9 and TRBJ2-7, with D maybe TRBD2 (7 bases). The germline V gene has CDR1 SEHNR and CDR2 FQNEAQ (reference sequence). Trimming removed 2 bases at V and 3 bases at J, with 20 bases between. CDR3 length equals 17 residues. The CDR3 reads CASSLSPGGLFYYEQYF. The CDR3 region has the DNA TGTGCCAGCAGCTTATCTCCGGGGGGCCTTTTTTACTACGAGCAGTACTTC.

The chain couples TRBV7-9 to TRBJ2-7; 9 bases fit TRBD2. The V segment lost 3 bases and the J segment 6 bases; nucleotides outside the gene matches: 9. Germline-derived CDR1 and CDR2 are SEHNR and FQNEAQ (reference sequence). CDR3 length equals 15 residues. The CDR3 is CASSLGTSWRGEQYF. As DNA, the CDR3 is TGTGCCAGCAGCTTGGGGACTAGCTGGAGGGGCGAGCAGTACTTC.

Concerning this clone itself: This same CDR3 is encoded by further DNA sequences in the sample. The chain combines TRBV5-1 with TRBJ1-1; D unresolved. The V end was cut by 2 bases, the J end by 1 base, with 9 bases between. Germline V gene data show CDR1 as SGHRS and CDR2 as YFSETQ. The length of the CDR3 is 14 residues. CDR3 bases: TGCGCCAGCAGCTTTGGACCCGAGAACACTGAAGCTTTCTTT. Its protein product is CASSFGPENTEAFF.

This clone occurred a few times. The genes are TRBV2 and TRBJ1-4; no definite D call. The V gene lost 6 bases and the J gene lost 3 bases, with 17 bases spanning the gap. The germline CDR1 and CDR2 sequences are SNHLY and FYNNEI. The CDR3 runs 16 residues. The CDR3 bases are TGTGCCAGCAGGACAAGAAGTCTTCCTGCTAATGAAAAACTGTTTTTT. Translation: CASRTRSLPANEKLFF.

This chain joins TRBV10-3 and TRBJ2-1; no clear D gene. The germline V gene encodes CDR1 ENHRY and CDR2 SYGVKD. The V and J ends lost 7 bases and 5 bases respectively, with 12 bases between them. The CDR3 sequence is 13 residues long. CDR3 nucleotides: TGTGCCATCAAGGCCCCCGGCCACAATGAGCAGTTCTTC. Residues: CAIKAPGHNEQFF.

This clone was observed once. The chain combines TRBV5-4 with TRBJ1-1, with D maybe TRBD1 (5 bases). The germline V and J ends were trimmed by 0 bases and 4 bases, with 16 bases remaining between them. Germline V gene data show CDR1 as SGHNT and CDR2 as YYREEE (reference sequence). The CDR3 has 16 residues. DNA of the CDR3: TGTGCCAGCAGCTTGGCGGGATCAGGGATGGGCACTGAAGCTTTCTTT. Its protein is CASSLAGSGMGTEAFF. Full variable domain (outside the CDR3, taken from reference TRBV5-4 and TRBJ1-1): ETGVTQSPTHLIKTRGQQVTLRCSSQSGHNTVSWYQQALGQGPQFIFQYYREEENGRGNFPPRFSGLQFPNYSSELNVNALELDDSALYLCASSLAGSGMGTEAFFGQGTRLTVV.

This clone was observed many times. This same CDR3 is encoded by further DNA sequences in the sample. In nucleotides, the CDR3 is TGTGCCAGCAGCTTAAACCGAGCGGGCTATGGCTACACCTTC. The encoded protein is CASSLNRAGYGYTF. J is TRBJ1-2 and V is TRBV7-2; D not certain. Germline CDR1 reads SGHTA; CDR2 reads FQGNSA. CDR3 length: 14 residues. The V end was cut by 2 bases, the J end by 4 bases, with 11 bases between.

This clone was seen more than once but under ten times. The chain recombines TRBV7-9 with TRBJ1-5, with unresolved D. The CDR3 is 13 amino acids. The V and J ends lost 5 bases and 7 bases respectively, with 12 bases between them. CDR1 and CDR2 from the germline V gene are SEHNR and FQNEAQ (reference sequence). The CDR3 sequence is CASSPQGGQPQHF. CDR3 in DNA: TGTGCCAGCAGCCCCCAAGGAGGGCAGCCCCAGCATTTT. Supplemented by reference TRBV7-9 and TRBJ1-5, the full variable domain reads DTGVSQNPRHKITKRGQNVTFRCDPISEHNRLYWYRQTLGQGPEFLTYFQNEAQLEKSRLLSDRFSAERPKGSFSTLEIQRTEQGDSAMYLCASSPQGGQPQHFGDGTRLSIL.

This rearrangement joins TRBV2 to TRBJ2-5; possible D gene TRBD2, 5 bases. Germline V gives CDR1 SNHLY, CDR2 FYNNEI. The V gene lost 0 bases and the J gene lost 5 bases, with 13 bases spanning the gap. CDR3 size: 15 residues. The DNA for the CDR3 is TGTGCCAGCAGTGAAGCGCTTGACCGGAGGGAGACCCAGTACTTC. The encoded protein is CASSEALDRRETQYF.

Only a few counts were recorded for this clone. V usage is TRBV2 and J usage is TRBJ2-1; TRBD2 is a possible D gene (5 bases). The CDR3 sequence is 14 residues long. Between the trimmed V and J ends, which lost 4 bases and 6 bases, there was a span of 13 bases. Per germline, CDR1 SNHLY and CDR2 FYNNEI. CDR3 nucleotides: TGTGCCAGCAGTGTAACTAGAGCCTCCAATGAGCAGTTCTTC. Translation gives CASSVTRASNEQFF.

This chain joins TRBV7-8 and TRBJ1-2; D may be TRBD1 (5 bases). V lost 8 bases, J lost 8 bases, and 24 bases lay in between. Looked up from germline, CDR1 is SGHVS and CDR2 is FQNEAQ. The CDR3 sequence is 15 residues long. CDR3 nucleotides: TGTGCCAGCGAAACCATTCTGGGGGAGGGCGGGGGCTACACCTTC. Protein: CASETILGEGGGYTF.